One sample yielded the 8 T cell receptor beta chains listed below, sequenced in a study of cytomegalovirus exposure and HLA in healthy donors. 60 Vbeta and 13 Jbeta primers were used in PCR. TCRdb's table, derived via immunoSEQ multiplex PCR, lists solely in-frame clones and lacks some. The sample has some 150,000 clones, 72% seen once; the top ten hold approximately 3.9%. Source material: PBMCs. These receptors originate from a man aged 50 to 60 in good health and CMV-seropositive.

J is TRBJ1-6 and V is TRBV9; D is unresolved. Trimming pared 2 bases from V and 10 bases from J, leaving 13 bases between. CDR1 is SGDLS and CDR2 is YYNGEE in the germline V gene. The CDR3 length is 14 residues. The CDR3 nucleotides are TGTGCCAGCAGCGTTGATGAGGGCTGGTCACCCCTCCACTTT. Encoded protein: CASSVDEGWSPLHF.

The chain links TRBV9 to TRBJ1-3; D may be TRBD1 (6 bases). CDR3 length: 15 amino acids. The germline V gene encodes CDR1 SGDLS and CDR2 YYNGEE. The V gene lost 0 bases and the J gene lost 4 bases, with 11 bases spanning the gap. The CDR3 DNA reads TGTGCCAGCAGCGTAGGCTCAGGGGCCGGAAACACCATATATTTT. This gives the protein CASSVGSGAGNTIYF.

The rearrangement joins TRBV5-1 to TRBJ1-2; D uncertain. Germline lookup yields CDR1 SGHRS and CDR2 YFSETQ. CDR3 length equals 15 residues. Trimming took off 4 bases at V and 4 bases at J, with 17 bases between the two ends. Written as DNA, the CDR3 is TGCGCCAGCAGCCCGGGGTCTATCACGAGCTATGGCTACACCTTC. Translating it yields CASSPGSITSYGYTF.

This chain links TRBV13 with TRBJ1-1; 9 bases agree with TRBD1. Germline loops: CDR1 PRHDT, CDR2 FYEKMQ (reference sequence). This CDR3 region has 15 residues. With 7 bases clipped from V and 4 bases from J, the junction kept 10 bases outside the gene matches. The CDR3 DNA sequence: TGTGCCAGCATCATACAGGGGGCCATGGGCACTGAAGCTTTCTTT. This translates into CASIIQGAMGTEAFF.

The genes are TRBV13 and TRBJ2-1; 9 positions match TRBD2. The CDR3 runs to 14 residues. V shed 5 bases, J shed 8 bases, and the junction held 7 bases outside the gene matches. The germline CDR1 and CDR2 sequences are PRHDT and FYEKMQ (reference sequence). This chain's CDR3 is CASSPGTSLHEQFF. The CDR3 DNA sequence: TGTGCCAGCAGCCCCGGGACTAGCCTTCATGAGCAGTTCTTC.

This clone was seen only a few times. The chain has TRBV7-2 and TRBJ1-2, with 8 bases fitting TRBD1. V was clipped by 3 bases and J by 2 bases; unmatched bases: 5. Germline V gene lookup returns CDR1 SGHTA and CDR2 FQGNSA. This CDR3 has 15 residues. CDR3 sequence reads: CASSLGNRGNYGYTF. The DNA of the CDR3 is TGTGCCAGCAGCTTGGGGAACAGGGGGAACTATGGCTACACCTTC. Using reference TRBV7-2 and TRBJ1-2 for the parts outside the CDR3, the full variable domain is GAGVSQSPSNKVTEKGKDVELRCDPISGHTALYWYRQSLGQGLEFLIYFQGNSAPDKSGLPSDRFSAERTGGSVSTLTIQRTQQEDSAVYLCASSLGNRGNYGYTFGSGTRLTVV.

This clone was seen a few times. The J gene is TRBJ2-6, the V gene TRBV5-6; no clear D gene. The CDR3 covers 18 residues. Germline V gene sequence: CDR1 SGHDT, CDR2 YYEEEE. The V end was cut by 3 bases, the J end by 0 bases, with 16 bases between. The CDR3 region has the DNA TGTGCCAGCAGCTGGGCTGGTCCCCGCCCCTCTGGGGCCAACGTCCTGACTTTC. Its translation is CASSWAGPRPSGANVLTF.

The CDR3 DNA follows: TGCGCCAGCAGCCAAGAATTCGATCGCGGGGTTACTGAAGCTTTCTTT. This codes for CASSQEFDRGVTEAFF. V gene TRBV4-1 combines with J gene TRBJ1-1; no clear D gene. V dropped 0 bases and J dropped 5 bases, with 16 bases sitting between them. This CDR3 has 16 amino acids. The germline CDR1 and CDR2 sequences are MGHRA and YSYEKL.